There are a few counts of the clone carrying this T cell receptor beta chain. The antigen remains undetermined. PCR used 60 Vbeta primers and 13 Jbeta primers. Method: immunoSEQ multiplex PCR; TCRdb's copy keeps in-frame clones and lacks some. In the table there are 200,000 to 250,000 clones, 77% of which are singletons. This entry is derived from a study of cytomegalovirus exposure and HLA in healthy donors. Overall study findings and caveats: The study flagged about 150 TCR beta chains as cytomegalovirus-associated.

The J segment lost 1 base and the V segment lost 5 bases, leaving 7 bases of the junction unmatched. Germline loops: CDR1 ENHRY, CDR2 SYGVKD. The length of the CDR3 is 15 residues. The chain uses TRBV10-3 and TRBJ2-7; 8 bases are shared with TRBD1. This TCR was sampled from a woman in her sixties in good health and CMV-seropositive. The sequenced sample was PBMCs. The DNA of the CDR3 is TGTGCCATCAGTCGGCGGGACAGGTTATCCTACGAGCAGTACTTC. It is translated as CAISRRDRLSYEQYF.